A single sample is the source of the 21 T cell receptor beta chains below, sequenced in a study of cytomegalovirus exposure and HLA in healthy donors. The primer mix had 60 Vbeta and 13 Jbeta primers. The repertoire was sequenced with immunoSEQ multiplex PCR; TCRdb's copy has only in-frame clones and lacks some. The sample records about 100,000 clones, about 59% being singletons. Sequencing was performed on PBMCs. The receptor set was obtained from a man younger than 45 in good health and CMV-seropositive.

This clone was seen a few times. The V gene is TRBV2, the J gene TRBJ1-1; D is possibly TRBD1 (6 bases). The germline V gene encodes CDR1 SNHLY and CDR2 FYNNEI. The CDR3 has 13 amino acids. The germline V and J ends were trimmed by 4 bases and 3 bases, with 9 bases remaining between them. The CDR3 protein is CASSATGYTEAFF. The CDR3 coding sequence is TGTGCCAGCAGTGCCACAGGGTACACTGAAGCTTTCTTT.

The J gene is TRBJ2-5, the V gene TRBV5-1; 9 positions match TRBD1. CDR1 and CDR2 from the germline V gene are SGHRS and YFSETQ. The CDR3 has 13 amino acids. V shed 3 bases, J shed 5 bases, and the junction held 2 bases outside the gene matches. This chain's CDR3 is CASSSTGGETQYF. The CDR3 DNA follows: TGCGCCAGCAGCTCGACAGGGGGGGAGACCCAGTACTTC.

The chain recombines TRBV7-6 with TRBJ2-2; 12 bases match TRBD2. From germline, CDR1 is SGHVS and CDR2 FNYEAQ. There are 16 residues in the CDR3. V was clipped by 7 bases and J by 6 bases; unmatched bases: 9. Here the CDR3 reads CASMRLAGDPPGELFF. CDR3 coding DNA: TGTGCCAGCATGCGACTAGCGGGGGATCCCCCCGGGGAGCTGTTTTTT.

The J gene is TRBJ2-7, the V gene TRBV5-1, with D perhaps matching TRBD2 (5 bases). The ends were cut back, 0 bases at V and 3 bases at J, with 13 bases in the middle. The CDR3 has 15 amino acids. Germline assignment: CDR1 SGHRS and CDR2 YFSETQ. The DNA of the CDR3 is TGCGCCAGCAGCTTGGGGACTGGAACCTACTACGAGCAGTACTTC. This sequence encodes CASSLGTGTYYEQYF.

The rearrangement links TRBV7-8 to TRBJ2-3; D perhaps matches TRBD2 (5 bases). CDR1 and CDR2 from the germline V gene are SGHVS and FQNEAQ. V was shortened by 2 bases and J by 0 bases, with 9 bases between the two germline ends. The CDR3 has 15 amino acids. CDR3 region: CASSLLAGSTDTQYF. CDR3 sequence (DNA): TGTGCCAGCAGCTTACTGGCGGGTAGCACAGATACGCAGTATTTT.

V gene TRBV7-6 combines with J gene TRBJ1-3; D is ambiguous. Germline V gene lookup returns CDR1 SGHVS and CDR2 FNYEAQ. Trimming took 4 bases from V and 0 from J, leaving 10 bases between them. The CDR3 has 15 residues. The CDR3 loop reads CASSSPWSSGNTIYF. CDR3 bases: TGTGCCAGCAGCTCCCCTTGGAGCTCTGGAAACACCATATATTTT.

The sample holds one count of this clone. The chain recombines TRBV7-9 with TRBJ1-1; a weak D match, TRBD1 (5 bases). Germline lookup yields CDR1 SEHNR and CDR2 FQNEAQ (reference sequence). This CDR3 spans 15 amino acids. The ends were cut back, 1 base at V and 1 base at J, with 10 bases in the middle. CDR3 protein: CASSLEAGQNTEAFF. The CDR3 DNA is TGTGCCAGCAGCTTAGAGGCAGGACAGAACACTGAAGCTTTCTTT.

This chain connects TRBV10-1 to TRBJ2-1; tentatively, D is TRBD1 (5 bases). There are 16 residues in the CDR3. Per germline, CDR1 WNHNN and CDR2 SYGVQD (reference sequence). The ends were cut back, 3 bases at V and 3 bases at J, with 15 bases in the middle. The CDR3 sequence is CASSDFDSVVYNEQFF. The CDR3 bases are TGCGCCAGCAGTGACTTCGACAGCGTTGTCTACAATGAGCAGTTCTTC.

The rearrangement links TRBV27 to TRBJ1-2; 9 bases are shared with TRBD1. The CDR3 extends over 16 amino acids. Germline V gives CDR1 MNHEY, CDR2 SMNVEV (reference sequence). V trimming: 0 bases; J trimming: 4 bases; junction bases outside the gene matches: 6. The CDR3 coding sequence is TGTGCCAGCAGTTTATCGTGGGACAGGGTCACCTATGGCTACACCTTC. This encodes CASSLSWDRVTYGYTF.

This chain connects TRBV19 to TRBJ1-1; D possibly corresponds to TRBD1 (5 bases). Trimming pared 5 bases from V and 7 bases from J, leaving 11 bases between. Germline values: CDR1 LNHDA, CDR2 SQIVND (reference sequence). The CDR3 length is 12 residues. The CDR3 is CASSEQVGEAFF. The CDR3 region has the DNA TGTGCCAGTAGTGAACAGGTGGGTGAAGCTTTCTTT.

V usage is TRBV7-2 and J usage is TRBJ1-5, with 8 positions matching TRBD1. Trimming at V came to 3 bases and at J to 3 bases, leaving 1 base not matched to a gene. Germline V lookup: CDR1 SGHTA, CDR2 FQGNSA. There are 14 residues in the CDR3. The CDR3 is CASSLGQVNQPQHF. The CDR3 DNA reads TGTGCCAGCAGCTTGGGACAGGTCAATCAGCCCCAGCATTTT.

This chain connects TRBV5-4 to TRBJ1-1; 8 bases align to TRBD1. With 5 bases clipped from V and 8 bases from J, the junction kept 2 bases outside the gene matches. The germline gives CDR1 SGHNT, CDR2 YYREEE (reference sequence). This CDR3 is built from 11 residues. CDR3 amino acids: CASSRDREAFF. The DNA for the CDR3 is TGTGCCAGCAGTCGGGACAGGGAAGCTTTCTTT.

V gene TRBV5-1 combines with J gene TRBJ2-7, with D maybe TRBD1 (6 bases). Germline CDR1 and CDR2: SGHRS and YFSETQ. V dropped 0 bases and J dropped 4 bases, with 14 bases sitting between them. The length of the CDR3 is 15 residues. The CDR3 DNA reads TGCGCCAGCAGCTTGGAAGGGGGTAGAAGGTACGAGCAGTACTTC. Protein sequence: CASSLEGGRRYEQYF.

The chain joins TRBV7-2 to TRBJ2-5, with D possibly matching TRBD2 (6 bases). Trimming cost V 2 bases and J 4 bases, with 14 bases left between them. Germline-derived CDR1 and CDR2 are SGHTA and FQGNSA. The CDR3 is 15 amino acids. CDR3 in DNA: TGTGCCAGCAGCTTACGGGGACTTGATCGAGAGACCCAGTACTTC. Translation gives CASSLRGLDRETQYF.

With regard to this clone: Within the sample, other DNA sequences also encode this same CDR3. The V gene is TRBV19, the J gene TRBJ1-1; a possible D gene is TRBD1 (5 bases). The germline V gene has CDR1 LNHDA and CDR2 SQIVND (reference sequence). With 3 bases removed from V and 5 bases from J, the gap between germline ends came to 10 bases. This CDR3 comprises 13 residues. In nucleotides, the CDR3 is TGTGCCAGTAGTATTTATAGGGGTACTGAAGCTTTCTTT. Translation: CASSIYRGTEAFF.

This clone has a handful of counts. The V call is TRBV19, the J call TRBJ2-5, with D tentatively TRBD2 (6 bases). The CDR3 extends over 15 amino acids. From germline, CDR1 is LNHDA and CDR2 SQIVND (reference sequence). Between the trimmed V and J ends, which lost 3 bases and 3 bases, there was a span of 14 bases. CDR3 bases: TGTGCCAGTAGTATCAGACTAGTTGAGGAAGAGACCCAGTACTTC. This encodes CASSIRLVEEETQYF.

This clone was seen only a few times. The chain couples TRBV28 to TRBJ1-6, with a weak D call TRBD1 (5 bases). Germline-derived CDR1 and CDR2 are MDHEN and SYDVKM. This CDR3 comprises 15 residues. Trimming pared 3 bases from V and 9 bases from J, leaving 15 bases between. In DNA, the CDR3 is TGTGCCAGCAGTTTGCGGGGCAGGGTCGGTTCACCCCTCCACTTT. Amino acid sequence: CASSLRGRVGSPLHF.

The CDR3 reads CASSPRTGGTYEQYF. CDR3 nucleotides: TGTGCCAGCAGCCCACGGACAGGGGGCACCTACGAGCAGTACTTC. The chain has TRBV9 and TRBJ2-7; 11 nucleotides align to TRBD1. The CDR3 runs to 15 residues. With V trimmed by 4 bases and J by 2 bases, 5 bases remained unmatched. The germline V gene encodes CDR1 SGDLS and CDR2 YYNGEE.

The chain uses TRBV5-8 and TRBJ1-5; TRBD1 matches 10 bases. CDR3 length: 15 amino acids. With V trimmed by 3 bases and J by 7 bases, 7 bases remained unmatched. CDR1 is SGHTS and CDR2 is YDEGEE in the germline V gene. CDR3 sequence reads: CASSSGTGVVQPQHF. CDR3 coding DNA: TGTGCCAGCAGCTCGGGGACAGGGGTAGTCCAGCCCCAGCATTTT.

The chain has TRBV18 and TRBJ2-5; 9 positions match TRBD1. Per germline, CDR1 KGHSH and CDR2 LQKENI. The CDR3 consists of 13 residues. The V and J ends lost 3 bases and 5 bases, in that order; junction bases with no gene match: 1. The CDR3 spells CASSPGTGETQYF. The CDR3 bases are TGTGCCAGCTCACCTGGGACAGGGGAGACCCAGTACTTC.

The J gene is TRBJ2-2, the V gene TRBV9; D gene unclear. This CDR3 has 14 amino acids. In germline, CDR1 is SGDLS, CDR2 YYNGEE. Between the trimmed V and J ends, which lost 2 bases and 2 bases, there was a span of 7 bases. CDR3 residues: CASSVRSNTGELFF. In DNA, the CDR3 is TGTGCCAGCAGCGTCCGTTCTAACACCGGGGAGCTGTTTTTT.